Below, one T cell receptor beta chain is given with its context. Its cognate antigen is unknown. The data were obtained in a study of T cells after yellow fever vaccination. Study outcomes and limitations: CD4 and CD8 compartments shared a small share of clonotypes.

Template-switching 5'RACE yielded the TCR cDNA; a universal primer site and UMIs were added in the process. TCRdb recomputed calls from the 5' RACE reads with MiXCR, one row per CDR3 protein. The table includes some 400,000 distinct CDR3 sequences, around a sixth detected once. This clonotype was obtained from a man between 18 and 35 years old who received the YFV17D yellow fever vaccine. The starting material was PBMCs, obtained before the yellow fever booster vaccination.

CDR3 region: CASSSVRGDQPQHF. CDR3 sequence (DNA): TGTGCCAGTAGTTCCGTGAGAGGGGATCAGCCCCAGCATTTT. This chain connects TRBV19 to TRBJ1-5; D might be TRBD1 (5 bases). CDR1 is LNHDA, CDR2 SQIVND, per germline (reference sequence). With 5 bases removed from V and 5 bases from J, the gap between germline ends came to 13 bases. There are 14 residues in the CDR3.